This T cell receptor beta chain comes out of a study of shared clonotypes between healthy human individuals. Findings and caveats of the study: Estimated richness values were generally larger in naive subsets than in memory subsets.

Donors were healthy HIV-negative adults without recently reported acute infections or vaccinations. Germline V gives CDR1 SGHNT, CDR2 YYREEE (reference sequence). There are 15 residues in the CDR3. V was shortened by 0 bases and J by 1 base, with 10 bases between the two germline ends. Turning to this clone: Its specificity is unknown.

The authors ran the assay at deep level. The protocol was immunoSEQ multiplex PCR, while the TCRdb copy is restricted to in-frame clones and leaves out a portion. The table shows about 990,000 clones, with about 84% occurring only once. Sequences were obtained from memory CD4+ T cells from PBMCs. Subset of the sample: CD45RA-negative fraction. The chain is built from TRBV5-4 and TRBJ1-2, with D possibly being TRBD1 (5 bases). This sequence originates from a young man in good health. Some clones in this sample may be carry-over from other donors' samples. The CDR3 DNA reads as TGTGCCAGCAGCTTGGCGGACCAGGGTAACTATGGCTACACCTTC. This codes for CASSLADQGNYGYTF.